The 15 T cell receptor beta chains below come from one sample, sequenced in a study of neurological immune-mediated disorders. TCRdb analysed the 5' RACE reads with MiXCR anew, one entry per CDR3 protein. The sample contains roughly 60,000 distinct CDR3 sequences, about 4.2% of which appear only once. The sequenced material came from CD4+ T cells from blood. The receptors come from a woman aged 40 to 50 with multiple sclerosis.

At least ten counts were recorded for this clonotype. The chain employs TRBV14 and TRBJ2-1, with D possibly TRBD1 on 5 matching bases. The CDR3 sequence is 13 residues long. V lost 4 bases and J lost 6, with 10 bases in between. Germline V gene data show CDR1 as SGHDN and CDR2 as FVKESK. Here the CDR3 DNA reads TGTGCCAGCAGCCCGGACACCTTCAATGAGCAGTTCTTC. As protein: CASSPDTFNEQFF. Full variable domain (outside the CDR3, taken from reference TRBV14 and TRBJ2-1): EAGVTQFPSHSVIEKGQTVTLRCDPISGHDNLYWYRRVMGKEIKFLLHFVKESKQDESGMPNNRFLAERTGGTYSTLKVQPAELEDSGVYFCASSPDTFNEQFFGPGTRLTVL.

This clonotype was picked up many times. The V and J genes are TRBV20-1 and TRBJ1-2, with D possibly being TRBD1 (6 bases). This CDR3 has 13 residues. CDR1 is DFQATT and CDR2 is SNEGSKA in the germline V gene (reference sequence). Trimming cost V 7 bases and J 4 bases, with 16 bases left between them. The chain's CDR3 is CSVATGTLYGYTF. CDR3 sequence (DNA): TGCAGTGTCGCGACAGGAACACTCTATGGCTACACCTTC.

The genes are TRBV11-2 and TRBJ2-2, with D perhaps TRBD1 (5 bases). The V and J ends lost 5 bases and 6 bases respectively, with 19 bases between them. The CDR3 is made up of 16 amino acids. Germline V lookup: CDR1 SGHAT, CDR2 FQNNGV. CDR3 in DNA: TGTGCCAGCAGCCCATGGACAAGAGGCGATGCCGGGGAGCTGTTTTTT. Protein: CASSPWTRGDAGELFF. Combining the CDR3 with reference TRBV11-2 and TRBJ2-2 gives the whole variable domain EAGVAQSPRYKIIEKRQSVAFWCNPISGHATLYWYQQILGQGPKLLIQFQNNGVVDDSQLPKDRFSAERLKGVDSTLKIQPAKLEDSAVYLCASSPWTRGDAGELFFGEGSRLTVL.

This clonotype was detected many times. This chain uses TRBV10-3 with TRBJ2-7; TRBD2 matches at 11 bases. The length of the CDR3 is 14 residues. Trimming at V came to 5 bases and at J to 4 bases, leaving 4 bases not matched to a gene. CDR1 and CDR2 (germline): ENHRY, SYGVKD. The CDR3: CAISPGTSGYEQYF. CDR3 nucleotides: TGTGCCATCAGTCCCGGGACTAGCGGATACGAGCAGTACTTC.

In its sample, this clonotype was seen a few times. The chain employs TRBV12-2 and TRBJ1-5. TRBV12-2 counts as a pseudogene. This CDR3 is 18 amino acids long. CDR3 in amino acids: CASRLADFVRGPGKGEHF. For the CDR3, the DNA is TGTGCAAGTCGCTTAGCTGATTTCGTCAGGGGCCCTGGGAAGGGCGAGCATTTT.

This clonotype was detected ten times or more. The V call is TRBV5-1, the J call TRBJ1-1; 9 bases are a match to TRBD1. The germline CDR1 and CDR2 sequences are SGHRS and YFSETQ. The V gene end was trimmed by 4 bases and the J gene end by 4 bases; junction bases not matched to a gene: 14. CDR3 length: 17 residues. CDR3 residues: CASSPGAPGQGSTEAFF. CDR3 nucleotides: TGCGCCAGCAGCCCGGGGGCCCCGGGACAGGGTAGCACTGAAGCTTTCTTT.

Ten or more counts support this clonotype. The CDR3 region is CASSRTSGGLITDTQYF. The CDR3 DNA reads TGCGCCAGCAGCCGGACTAGCGGGGGGCTAATCACAGATACGCAGTATTTT. V gene TRBV5-1 combines with J gene TRBJ2-3; 14 positions match TRBD2. Looked up from germline, CDR1 is SGHRS and CDR2 is YFSETQ. This CDR3 spans 17 amino acids. With 4 bases clipped from V and 2 bases from J, the junction kept 6 bases outside the gene matches.

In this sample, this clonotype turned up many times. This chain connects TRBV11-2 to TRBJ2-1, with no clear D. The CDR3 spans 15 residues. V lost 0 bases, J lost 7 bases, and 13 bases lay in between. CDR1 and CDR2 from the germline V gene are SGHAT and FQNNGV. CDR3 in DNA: TGTGCCAGCAGCTTAGATCTTGTCAGCCAGAATGAGCAGTTCTTC. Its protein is CASSLDLVSQNEQFF.

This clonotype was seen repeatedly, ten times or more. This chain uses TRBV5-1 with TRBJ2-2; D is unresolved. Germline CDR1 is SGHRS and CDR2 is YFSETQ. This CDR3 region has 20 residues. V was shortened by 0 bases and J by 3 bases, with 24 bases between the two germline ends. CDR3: CASSLGTDTGPWTYTGELFF. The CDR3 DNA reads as TGCGCCAGCAGCTTGGGGACCGACACCGGCCCCTGGACCTACACCGGGGAGCTGTTTTTT.

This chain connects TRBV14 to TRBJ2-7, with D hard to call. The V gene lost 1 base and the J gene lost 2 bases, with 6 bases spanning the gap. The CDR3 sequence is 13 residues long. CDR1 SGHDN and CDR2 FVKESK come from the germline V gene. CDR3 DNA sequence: TGTGCCAGCAGCCAAGTTGGGACCTACGAGCAGTACTTC. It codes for CASSQVGTYEQYF.

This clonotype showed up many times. The DNA for the CDR3 is TGCGCCAGCAGCCCTCAAGGGGTCGGGACTGAAGCTTTCTTT. Its protein is CASSPQGVGTEAFF. The chain employs TRBV5-1 and TRBJ1-1, with D possibly matching TRBD1 (5 bases). Germline V gives CDR1 SGHRS, CDR2 YFSETQ. The CDR3 length is 14 residues. With 4 bases removed from V and 5 bases from J, the gap between germline ends came to 15 bases.

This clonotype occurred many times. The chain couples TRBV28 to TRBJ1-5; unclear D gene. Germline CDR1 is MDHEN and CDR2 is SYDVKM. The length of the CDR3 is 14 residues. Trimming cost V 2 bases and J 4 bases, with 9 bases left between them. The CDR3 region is CASSLRQDNQPQHF. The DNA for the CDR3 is TGTGCCAGCAGTTTACGGCAAGATAATCAGCCCCAGCATTTT.

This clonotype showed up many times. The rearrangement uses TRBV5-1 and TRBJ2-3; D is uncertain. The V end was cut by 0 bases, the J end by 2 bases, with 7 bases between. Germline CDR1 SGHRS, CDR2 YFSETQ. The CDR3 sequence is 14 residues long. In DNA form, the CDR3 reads TGCGCCAGCAGCTTGGGGCTATTCACAGATACGCAGTATTTT. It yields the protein CASSLGLFTDTQYF.

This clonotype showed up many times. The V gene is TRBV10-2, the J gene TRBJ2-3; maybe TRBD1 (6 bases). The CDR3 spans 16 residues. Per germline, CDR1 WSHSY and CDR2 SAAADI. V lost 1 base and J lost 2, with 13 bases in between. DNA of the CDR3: TGCGCCAGCAGTGAGTGGTACAGGGCTTCCACAGATACGCAGTATTTT. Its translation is CASSEWYRASTDTQYF.

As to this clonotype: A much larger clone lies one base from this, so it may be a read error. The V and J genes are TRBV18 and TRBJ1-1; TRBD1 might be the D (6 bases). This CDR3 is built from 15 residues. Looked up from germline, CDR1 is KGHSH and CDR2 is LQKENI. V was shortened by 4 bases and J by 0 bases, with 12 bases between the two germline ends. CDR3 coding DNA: TGTGCCAGCTCACTACGGGGGGCCATGAACACTGAAGCTTTCTTT. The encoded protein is CASSLRGAMNTEAFF.